The 26 T cell receptor beta chains below all came from one sample that was sequenced in a study of shared clonotypes between healthy human individuals. TCRdb's copy holds only in-frame clones and misses some; the assay was immunoSEQ multiplex PCR. Of around 1 million clones in the sample, approximately 80% were seen once. Source material: memory CD4+ T cells sorted from blood. The subset: CD45RA-negative fraction. These receptor sequences come from a man younger than 35 in good health.

J is TRBJ2-2 and V is TRBV18; the match to TRBD1 covers 7 bases. V dropped 5 bases and J dropped 4; count of bases not matched to a gene: 4. The germline V gene has CDR1 KGHSH and CDR2 LQKENI. There are 14 residues in the CDR3. The CDR3 DNA reads as TGTGCCAGCTCATCGACAGGGCCCACCGGGGAGCTGTTTTTT. Translation gives CASSSTGPTGELFF.

CDR3: CASSYPEREGTDTQYF. The CDR3 nucleotides read TGTGCCAGCAGTTACCCAGAGAGGGAGGGCACAGATACGCAGTATTTT. The V gene is TRBV6-6, the J gene TRBJ2-3; perhaps TRBD2 as D (6 bases). V was shortened by 2 bases and J by 1 base, with 13 bases between the two germline ends. Germline V lookup: CDR1 MNHNY, CDR2 SVGAGI (reference sequence). This CDR3 spans 16 amino acids.

This clone was recorded a few times. The CDR3: CASSSTMNTEAFF. DNA for the CDR3: TGTGCCAGCAGCTCCACCATGAACACTGAAGCTTTCTTT. The chain carries TRBV7-9 and TRBJ1-1; D unclear. Germline assignment: CDR1 SEHNR and CDR2 FQNEAQ (reference sequence). The V end was cut by 4 bases, the J end by 0 bases, with 6 bases between. The CDR3 covers 13 residues.

There are a few counts of this clone. The chain uses TRBV30 and TRBJ1-5; D not certain. V was clipped by 7 bases and J by 1 base, with 11 bases between them. The V gene's germline CDR1 is GTSNPN and CDR2 SVGIG (reference sequence). This CDR3 comprises 13 residues. CDR3 protein: CASAPSSNQPQHF. The CDR3 bases are TGTGCCTCGGCCCCTTCGAGCAATCAGCCCCAGCATTTT.

This clone appeared a few times. Here the CDR3 reads CASRRDRGLTTEAFF. The CDR3 DNA reads as TGTGCCTCCCGGCGGGACAGGGGCCTTACCACTGAAGCTTTCTTT. This chain connects TRBV10-3 to TRBJ1-1, with 10 bases aligning to TRBD1. The CDR3 has 15 residues. Germline values: CDR1 ENHRY, CDR2 SYGVKD. The J segment lost 4 bases and the V segment lost 11 bases, leaving 13 bases of the junction unmatched.

The V and J genes are TRBV9 and TRBJ1-2; D might be TRBD1 (5 bases). Trimming left V 2 bases short and J 4 bases short, with 12 bases between. The CDR3 is 14 residues long. CDR1 and CDR2 from the germline V gene are SGDLS and YYNGEE. Here the CDR3 DNA reads TGTGCCAGCAGCGTGGGCAGGGAGACCTATGGCTACACCTTC. Translated: CASSVGRETYGYTF.

Concerning this clone itself: Within the sample, other DNA sequences also encode this same CDR3. The V gene is TRBV28, the J gene TRBJ2-5; D may be TRBD1 (6 bases). Germline V gives CDR1 MDHEN, CDR2 SYDVKM. The V and J ends lost 5 bases and 2 bases respectively, with 12 bases between them. The CDR3 loop spans 14 amino acids. The CDR3 reads CASSRTGLQETQYF. For the CDR3, the DNA is TGTGCCAGCAGTCGCACAGGGCTACAAGAGACCCAGTACTTC.

Of note for this clone: This sample includes further DNA sequences coding for the same CDR3. The chain uses TRBV4-1 and TRBJ1-2, with D perhaps matching TRBD1 (5 bases). V lost 1 base to trimming and J lost 0 bases, with 9 bases between them. This CDR3 has 15 residues. Germline loops: CDR1 MGHRA, CDR2 YSYEKL. The CDR3, as DNA: TGCGCCAGCAGCCAAGTCCCGGGGGCTAACTATGGCTACACCTTC. This encodes CASSQVPGANYGYTF.

The V gene is TRBV2, the J gene TRBJ2-1; weak D call: TRBD2 (6 bases). Trimming shortened V by 8 bases and J by 6 bases, and 14 bases separated the two germline ends. CDR1 SNHLY and CDR2 FYNNEI come from the germline V gene. CDR3 length equals 13 residues. The CDR3 bases are TGTGCCAGCCAACGGGACTCTCTCAATGAGCAGTTCTTC. Protein: CASQRDSLNEQFF.

CDR3 coding DNA: TGTGCCAGCAGTTTCCACTACCCCCCCTCCTACGAGCAGTACTTC. Protein sequence: CASSFHYPPSYEQYF. This chain joins TRBV27 and TRBJ2-7; no clear D. Trimming removed 3 bases from V and 0 bases from J, with 12 bases in between. Germline-derived CDR1 and CDR2 are MNHEY and SMNVEV (reference sequence). The CDR3 spans 15 residues.

V and J are TRBV18 and TRBJ1-4; possible D gene TRBD1, 6 bases. Trimming left V 3 bases short and J 0 bases short, with 17 bases between. Germline CDR1 and CDR2: KGHSH and LQKENI. CDR3 length: 18 amino acids. CDR3 region: CASSPRYPNRATNEKLFF. CDR3 coding DNA: TGTGCCAGCTCACCCAGATACCCGAACAGGGCAACTAATGAAAAACTGTTTTTT.

The rearrangement links TRBV6-6 to TRBJ1-1; D unclear. Germline CDR1 MNHNY, CDR2 SVGAGI (reference sequence). This CDR3 spans 13 amino acids. Trimming took off 6 bases at V and 1 base at J, with 9 bases between the two ends. The CDR3 nucleotides are TGTGCCAGCAGCCTGTCTCCGAACACTGAAGCTTTCTTT. This sequence encodes CASSLSPNTEAFF.

This chain links TRBV30 with TRBJ1-1; TRBD1 might be the D (5 bases). The CDR3 extends over 15 amino acids. The V gene's germline CDR1 is GTSNPN and CDR2 SVGIG (reference sequence). V was pared by 7 bases and J by 0 bases, with 18 bases between. The chain's CDR3 is CAFAGAKFLNTEAFF. CDR3 sequence (DNA): TGTGCCTTTGCCGGGGCCAAATTCTTGAACACTGAAGCTTTCTTT.

The V gene is TRBV20-1, the J gene TRBJ1-2; the D is unclear. V was pared by 3 bases and J by 6 bases, with 8 bases between. The CDR3 sequence is 11 residues long. Germline CDR1 DFQATT, CDR2 SNEGSKA (reference sequence). Here the CDR3 DNA reads TGCAGTGCTAGCGACGGGAATGGCTACACCTTC. As protein: CSASDGNGYTF.

V is TRBV6-5 and J is TRBJ2-5; 7 nucleotides match TRBD1. Looked up from germline, CDR1 is MNHEY and CDR2 is SVGAGI. J gave up 5 bases and V 2 bases, and 5 bases lay outside the gene matches. This CDR3 contains 14 residues. CDR3 in amino acids: CASSYDRVGETQYF. The CDR3, as DNA: TGTGCCAGCAGTTACGACAGGGTTGGGGAGACCCAGTACTTC.

This clone has more than one count but fewer than ten. The rearrangement links TRBV11-3 to TRBJ2-3; possible D gene TRBD2, 7 bases. Germline lookup yields CDR1 SGHNT and CDR2 YENEEA. The CDR3 totals 12 residues. Trimming cost V 5 bases and J 9 bases, with 12 bases left between them. CDR3 coding DNA: TGTGCCAGCAGCCTACAGGGAGGGACGCAGTATTTT. This translates into CASSLQGGTQYF.

The rearrangement joins TRBV10-3 to TRBJ1-5; D uncertain. Trimming pared 10 bases from V and 7 bases from J, leaving 17 bases between. CDR3 length: 13 amino acids. Germline CDR1 is ENHRY and CDR2 is SYGVKD. In DNA form, the CDR3 reads TGTGCCACAACGACTGAGACGGGGCAGCCCCAGCATTTT. Translation gives CATTTETGQPQHF.

The chain is built from TRBV5-1 and TRBJ1-2; D may be TRBD1 (5 bases). CDR3 length: 14 amino acids. The V end lost 4 bases, the J end lost 2 bases, and 12 bases lay between the germline ends. In germline, CDR1 is SGHRS, CDR2 YFSETQ. The chain's CDR3 is CASSPGPMNYGYTF. The CDR3 nucleotides are TGCGCCAGCAGCCCAGGGCCGATGAACTATGGCTACACCTTC.

The V call is TRBV9, the J call TRBJ2-7, with a possible D match to TRBD1 (6 bases). Germline V gene sequence: CDR1 SGDLS, CDR2 YYNGEE. The CDR3 spans 13 residues. V lost 4 bases and J lost 7, with 15 bases in between. The CDR3 DNA reads as TGTGCCAGCAGCAGGCAACAGGGCGGGGAGCAGTACTTC. The encoded protein is CASSRQQGGEQYF.

V and J are TRBV18 and TRBJ1-1; 7 bases align to TRBD1. The V segment lost 3 bases and the J segment 8 bases; nucleotides outside the gene matches: 6. The CDR3 is 13 residues long. Germline CDR1 is KGHSH and CDR2 is LQKENI. CDR3 loop: CASSPGQRVEAFF. CDR3 nucleotides: TGTGCCAGCTCACCGGGACAGAGGGTGGAAGCTTTCTTT.

The chain has TRBV5-1 and TRBJ2-1; a weak D match, TRBD2 (5 bases). Germline CDR1 is SGHRS and CDR2 is YFSETQ. Trimming shortened V by 1 base and J by 15 bases, and 20 bases separated the two germline ends. The CDR3 length is 14 residues. The CDR3 bases are TGCGCCAGCAGCTTGTCTGGAGGCACCCCCGTTTCGTTCTTC. Translated, it gives CASSLSGGTPVSFF.

The gene calls are TRBV9 and TRBJ1-6, with D unclear. Per germline, CDR1 SGDLS and CDR2 YYNGEE. CDR3 length: 13 amino acids. V was clipped by 3 bases and J by 9 bases, with 10 bases between them. CDR3 coding DNA: TGTGCCAGCAGCGAAATAGGGAGTTCACCCCTCCACTTT. This translates into CASSEIGSSPLHF.

The chain has TRBV19 and TRBJ1-1; D remains unclear. Per the germline V gene, CDR1 is LNHDA and CDR2 is SQIVND (reference sequence). There are 14 residues in the CDR3. V lost 4 bases, J lost 1 base, and 10 bases lay in between. CDR3 in amino acids: CASSTPGRNTEAFF. CDR3 bases: TGTGCCAGTAGTACCCCCGGCAGGAACACTGAAGCTTTCTTT.

This clone came up a few times. The rearrangement joins TRBV7-9 to TRBJ1-6; no reliable D call. Trimming stripped 6 bases from V and 7 bases from J, with 7 bases between. In germline, CDR1 is SEHNR, CDR2 FQNEAQ (reference sequence). There are 12 residues in the CDR3. This CDR3 reads CASSNGNSPLHF. In DNA, the CDR3 is TGTGCCAGCAGTAATGGGAATTCACCCCTCCACTTT.

The count of this clone is one. This chain uses TRBV6-6 with TRBJ2-1; 9 bases fit TRBD2. V lost 6 bases, J lost 4 bases, and 4 bases stayed unmatched. Germline V gene lookup returns CDR1 MNHNY and CDR2 SVGAGI (reference sequence). The CDR3 consists of 14 residues. The CDR3 region has the DNA TGTGCCAGCAGCAAGCGGGAGGTTTACAATGAGCAGTTCTTC. As protein: CASSKREVYNEQFF.

Comment on this clone: The sample contains more than one DNA sequence encoding this CDR3. The chain employs TRBV7-2 and TRBJ1-5; 10 bases map to TRBD1. V was pared by 1 base and J by 7 bases, with 4 bases of the junction left unmatched. Germline loops: CDR1 SGHTA, CDR2 FQGNSA. The CDR3 loop spans 15 amino acids. The CDR3 here is CASSLGGTGVQPQHF. CDR3 in DNA: TGTGCCAGCAGCTTAGGGGGGACAGGGGTGCAGCCCCAGCATTTT.